Each of the 21 T cell receptor beta chains below was sequenced from the same sample in a study of blood T cell repertoires in COVID-19 (dated by TCRdb to between 2020 and 2021). Library preparation employed the immunoSEQ multiplex PCR assay. In TCRdb, the immuneACCESS table is reduced to in-frame sequences with V and J assigned. These tables do not hold every clone; where another copy was compared, an unresolved V gene accounts for under half, and the others remain unexplained. Here the sample has roughly 360,000 clones; more than 75% occur a single time. The top ten clones comprise approximately 1% of the sample. The sequenced sample consisted of PBMCs or T cells enriched from blood (not recorded which). Receptors originate from a woman younger than 45 with acute COVID-19.

The chain combines TRBV11-2 with TRBJ2-3; 10 positions agree with TRBD2. CDR1 SGHAT and CDR2 FQNNGV come from the germline V gene. This CDR3 spans 19 amino acids. J gave up 6 bases and V 5 bases, and 20 bases lay outside the gene matches. CDR3 in amino acids: CASSPRGSGGSFGWDTQYF. CDR3 in DNA: TGTGCCAGCAGCCCTAGAGGTAGCGGGGGGTCCTTCGGGTGGGATACGCAGTATTTT.

The rearrangement uses TRBV29-1 and TRBJ2-1; the D is unclear. CDR3 size: 12 residues. The germline CDR1 and CDR2 sequences are SQVTM and ANQGSEA. Trimming shortened V by 6 bases and J by 6 bases, and 12 bases separated the two germline ends. The CDR3 DNA reads TGCAGCGTGTGGAGCAACTCCAATGAGCAGTTCTTC. It translates to CSVWSNSNEQFF.

As DNA, the CDR3 is TGCGCCAGCAGTGAGTCTCAAGCGGGGCCAGATACGCAGTATTTT. This encodes CASSESQAGPDTQYF. The gene calls are TRBV10-2 and TRBJ2-3, with 7 positions matching TRBD2. Per the germline V gene, CDR1 is WSHSY and CDR2 is SAAADI. CDR3 length equals 15 residues. V lost 0 bases, J lost 4 bases, and 4 bases stayed unmatched.

The chain recombines TRBV7-8 with TRBJ1-2; 11 bases match TRBD1. The V segment lost 1 base and the J segment 7 bases; nucleotides outside the gene matches: 17. The CDR3 covers 19 residues. Germline CDR1 SGHVS, CDR2 FQNEAQ. The DNA for the CDR3 is TGTGCCAGCAGCTTAGTCGGAGTGGCGGACAGGGGGCGCCGGTCTGGCTACACCTTC. This codes for CASSLVGVADRGRRSGYTF.

The gene calls are TRBV19 and TRBJ1-5; weak D call: TRBD1 (5 bases). The germline CDR1 and CDR2 sequences are LNHDA and SQIVND (reference sequence). The CDR3 has 14 amino acids. V lost 6 bases and J 3 bases, leaving 12 bases between the germline ends. CDR3 bases: TGTGCCAGTAGCGTACAGGCGTACAATCAGCCCCAGCATTTT. As protein: CASSVQAYNQPQHF.

The rearrangement joins TRBV24-1 to TRBJ2-1; TRBD2 aligns across 10 bases. The junction had 1 base not matched to a gene; V was cut back by 9 bases and J by 3 bases. From germline, CDR1 is KGHDR and CDR2 SFDVKD. The CDR3 is 13 residues long. The CDR3 nucleotides read TGTGCCACCGGGACTAGCGACTACAATGAGCAGTTCTTC. Protein: CATGTSDYNEQFF.

In its sample, this clone was seen once. The chain recombines TRBV6-5 with TRBJ2-3, with 9 bases that match TRBD1. The CDR3 is 14 residues long. Trimming at V came to 6 bases and at J to 8 bases, leaving 9 bases not matched to a gene. Germline V gene lookup returns CDR1 MNHEY and CDR2 SVGAGI. The CDR3 coding sequence is TGTGCCAGCAGCTTCACAGGGGGCGGGGGTACGCAGTATTTT. Translation gives CASSFTGGGGTQYF.

CDR3: CASSYPNRILSNQPQHF. The CDR3 DNA reads TGTGCCAGCAGTTATCCCAACAGGATCCTAAGCAATCAGCCCCAGCATTTT. The genes are TRBV28 and TRBJ1-5; D is possibly TRBD1 (5 bases). V lost 4 bases to trimming and J lost 1 base, with 17 bases between them. This CDR3 is built from 17 residues. Germline values: CDR1 MDHEN, CDR2 SYDVKM.

V gene TRBV6-6 combines with J gene TRBJ1-5, with 8 bases identical to TRBD1. The CDR3 is made up of 13 amino acids. J gave up 6 bases and V 5 bases, and 3 bases lay outside the gene matches. Per the germline V gene, CDR1 is MNHNY and CDR2 is SVGAGI (reference sequence). CDR3 coding DNA: TGTGCCAGCAGTGACAGGGGTGGTCAGCCCCAGCATTTT. Its translation: CASSDRGGQPQHF.

This clone was picked up one time. The chain joins TRBV2 to TRBJ2-3; 10 bases are a match to TRBD2. Germline CDR1 is SNHLY and CDR2 is FYNNEI. The CDR3 loop spans 15 amino acids. V shed 5 bases, J shed 2 bases, and the junction held 4 bases outside the gene matches. CDR3 nucleotide sequence: TGTGCCAGCAGTCAGAGCGGGGGGGTCACAGATACGCAGTATTTT. It specifies CASSQSGGVTDTQYF.

This clone was counted between two and nine times. V and J are TRBV29-1 and TRBJ1-1; 9 bases are shared with TRBD1. The V and J ends lost 4 bases and 1 base, in that order; junction bases with no gene match: 1. Per germline, CDR1 SQVTM and CDR2 ANQGSEA. The CDR3 is 13 amino acids. This CDR3 reads CSVAGQGNTEAFF. In nucleotides, the CDR3 is TGCAGCGTTGCGGGACAGGGGAACACTGAAGCTTTCTTT.

This clone occurred once. The V and J genes are TRBV7-8 and TRBJ2-7, with D maybe TRBD2 (6 bases). V lost 6 bases, J lost 2 bases, and 14 bases lay in between. The CDR3 totals 14 residues. Germline V gene lookup returns CDR1 SGHVS and CDR2 FQNEAQ. Here the CDR3 DNA reads TGTGCCAGCAGGTATTTAACGGGGGCCTACGAGCAGTACTTC. The encoded protein is CASRYLTGAYEQYF.

This chain uses TRBV19 with TRBJ2-3, with 10 bases identical to TRBD2. There are 18 residues in the CDR3. From germline, CDR1 is LNHDA and CDR2 SQIVND (reference sequence). V was clipped by 1 base and J by 1 base; unmatched bases: 8. The CDR3 loop is CASSIALLAGLGTDTQYF. CDR3 DNA: TGTGCCAGTAGTATAGCCCTACTAGCGGGGTTGGGCACAGATACGCAGTATTTT. Combining the CDR3 with reference TRBV19 and TRBJ2-3 gives the whole variable domain DGGITQSPKYLFRKEGQNVTLSCEQNLNHDAMYWYRQDPGQGLRLIYYSQIVNDFQKGDIAEGYSVSREKKESFPLTVTSAQKNPTAFYLCASSIALLAGLGTDTQYFGPGTRLTVL.

This chain links TRBV11-3 with TRBJ1-1; a possible D gene is TRBD1 (5 bases). The CDR3 has 14 residues. Germline loops: CDR1 SGHNT, CDR2 YENEEA. Trimming removed 1 base from V and 0 bases from J, with 6 bases in between. The CDR3 DNA reads TGTGCCAGCAGCTTAGGGGGGGTGAACACTGAAGCTTTCTTT. It is translated as CASSLGGVNTEAFF.

V and J are TRBV3-1 (or the pseudogene TRBV3-2) and TRBJ2-7, with a tentative D call TRBD2 (5 bases). Germline loops: CDR1 LGHDT, CDR2 YNNKEL (reference sequence). This CDR3 region has 17 residues. Trimming left V 0 bases short and J 5 bases short, with 20 bases between. The CDR3 protein is CASSQDLVWARRDEQYF. The CDR3 DNA reads as TGTGCCAGCAGCCAAGATCTTGTTTGGGCTAGGCGGGACGAGCAGTACTTC.

The chain joins TRBV24-1 to TRBJ2-7, with a possible D match to TRBD1 (5 bases). CDR1 is KGHDR and CDR2 is SFDVKD in the germline V gene. There are 13 residues in the CDR3. The germline V and J ends were trimmed by 5 bases and 4 bases, with 11 bases remaining between them. In DNA form, the CDR3 reads TGTGCCACCAGTGGGACAAATGATTACGAGCAGTACTTC. It yields the protein CATSGTNDYEQYF.

The V gene is TRBV2, the J gene TRBJ1-6; 7 nucleotides line up with TRBD1. CDR3 length equals 15 residues. The ends lost 6 bases at V and 11 bases at J; junction bases unmatched: 13. From germline, CDR1 is SNHLY and CDR2 FYNNEI. The DNA of the CDR3 is TGTGCCAGCAGCGACATACAGGGGTTGGGGGCACCCCTCCACTTT. It translates to CASSDIQGLGAPLHF.

CDR3 amino acids: CASSLARSSGANVLTF. CDR3 nucleotide sequence: TGTGCCAGCAGCTTAGCGAGGAGCTCTGGGGCCAACGTCCTGACTTTC. The chain carries TRBV7-2 and TRBJ2-6; no definite D call. V was cut by 0 bases and J by 0 bases, with 6 bases left in between. The CDR3 extends over 16 amino acids. Germline-derived CDR1 and CDR2 are SGHTA and FQGNSA.

The chain is built from TRBV5-4 and TRBJ2-5, with unresolved D. The CDR3 runs 14 residues. V was cut by 4 bases and J by 4 bases, with 14 bases left in between. Germline V lookup: CDR1 SGHNT, CDR2 YYREEE (reference sequence). The CDR3 loop reads CASSLGPLLETQYF. For the CDR3, the DNA is TGTGCCAGCAGCCTCGGTCCTCTATTAGAGACCCAGTACTTC. Using reference TRBV5-4 and TRBJ2-5 for the parts outside the CDR3, the full variable domain is ETGVTQSPTHLIKTRGQQVTLRCSSQSGHNTVSWYQQALGQGPQFIFQYYREEENGRGNFPPRFSGLQFPNYSSELNVNALELDDSALYLCASSLGPLLETQYFGPGTRLLVL.

The genes are TRBV19 and TRBJ2-3, with D possibly being TRBD1 (5 bases). Deletions cut 1 base from V and 10 bases from J, with 15 bases between. The CDR3 extends over 14 amino acids. Germline CDR1 is LNHDA and CDR2 is SQIVND (reference sequence). The CDR3 coding sequence is TGTGCCAGTAGTATAGGACAGTTCAACTTTCCGCAGTATTTT. Its translation is CASSIGQFNFPQYF.

The chain carries TRBV27 and TRBJ1-2; maybe TRBD1 (6 bases). The CDR3 extends over 15 amino acids. CDR1 and CDR2 (germline): MNHEY, SMNVEV (reference sequence). Trimming removed 5 bases from V and 4 bases from J, with 17 bases in between. CDR3 sequence reads: CASSIIQGPSYGYTF. DNA of the CDR3: TGTGCCAGCAGTATTATACAGGGCCCAAGCTATGGCTACACCTTC.